Below, one T cell receptor (beta chain) is given with its context. The data are from a study of blood T cell repertoires in COVID-19. Study in general: COVID-19 samples from acute and convalescent phases originated in the United States, Italy and Spain.

As handled by the study authors: From reference gene primer amplification, estimates of nucleated cell counts were derived. TCRdb's table, derived via immunoSEQ multiplex PCR, lists solely in-frame clones and lacks some. That table is the source of V, J and clone size, and D and trimming were worked out from the DNA. The sample lists 110,000 or so clones; nearly 85% were seen once. CDR1 and CDR2 from the germline V gene are MGHRA and YSYEKL. V lost 0 bases to trimming and J lost 7 bases, with 7 bases between them. The CDR3 extends over 13 amino acids. V gene TRBV4-1 combines with J gene TRBJ1-5, with D uncertain. The specimen was peripheral blood. This receptor was obtained from a woman aged 50 to 60 with acute or convalescent COVID-19. Here the CDR3 reads CASSQDREQPQHF. The CDR3 nucleotides are TGCGCCAGCAGCCAAGATCGGGAACAGCCCCAGCATTTT.